Listed below are T cell receptor beta chains from one sample, sequenced in a study of blood T cell repertoires in COVID-19. Assay: immunoSEQ multiplex PCR; the TCRdb copy retains only in-frame clones and omits some. This table has about 120,000 clones, about 84% appearing once. Sequenced input: peripheral blood. The origin of the receptors is a man aged 55 to 70 with acute or convalescent COVID-19. The CDR3 runs from the conserved cysteine through the conserved F or W. Each record gives: D gene, J gene, V gene, clone size, CDR3 protein, CDR3 DNA. The D gene is left open where the match is weak. Expanded clones get a size class; other rows say once, few or many, or leave the size out.

D: -; J: TRBJ1-1; V: TRBV19; size: few; CDR3: CASTSTAWVAEAFF; DNA: TGTGCCAGTACCTCGACAGCCTGGGTGGCTGAAGCTTTCTTT
D: TRBD1; J: TRBJ1-1; V: TRBV9; size: once; CDR3: CASSAEGRQGRAEAFF; DNA: TGTGCCAGCAGCGCCGAAGGAAGACAGGGGCGGGCTGAAGCTTTCTTT
D: -; J: TRBJ2-3; V: TRBV7-3; size: -; CDR3: CASSPSTDTQYF; DNA: TGTGCCAGCAGCCCTAGCACAGATACGCAGTATTTT
D: -; J: TRBJ2-5; V: TRBV19; size: -; CDR3: CASSIRPGYQETQYF; DNA: TGTGCCAGTAGTATAAGGCCAGGCTACCAAGAGACCCAGTACTTC
D: -; J: TRBJ1-5; V: TRBV24-1; size: -; CDR3: CATSALGSGDQPQHF; DNA: TGTGCCACCAGTGCCTTGGGCAGCGGGGATCAGCCCCAGCATTTT
D: TRBD1; J: TRBJ2-3; V: TRBV7-9; size: -; CDR3: CASSRTGTGEDTQYF; DNA: TGTGCCAGCAGCAGGACAGGGACTGGAGAAGATACGCAGTATTTT
D: -; J: TRBJ2-5; V: TRBV12-5; size: -; CDR3: CASGPGAETQYF; DNA: TGTGCTAGTGGTCCTGGGGCGGAGACCCAGTACTTC
D: -; J: TRBJ2-5; V: TRBV24-1; size: -; CDR3: CATSAPSGVGYQETQYF; DNA: TGTGCCACCAGTGCACCTTCAGGGGTGGGATACCAAGAGACCCAGTACTTC
D: -; J: TRBJ1-6; V: TRBV11-2; size: -; CDR3: CASSLNRLSGDNSPLHF; DNA: TGTGCCAGCAGCTTAAACCGCCTTTCAGGGGATAATTCACCCCTCCACTTT
D: TRBD2; J: TRBJ2-2; V: TRBV6-6; size: once; CDR3: CALTSVGELFF; DNA: TGTGCCTTGACTAGCGTCGGGGAGCTGTTTTTT
D: -; J: TRBJ2-2; V: TRBV27; size: -; CDR3: CASSYRMNTGELFF; DNA: TGTGCCAGCAGTTATAGAATGAACACCGGGGAGCTGTTTTTT
D: -; J: TRBJ1-4; V: TRBV6-6; size: -; CDR3: CASSYGIGVDEKLFF; DNA: TGTGCCAGCAGTTACGGGATAGGGGTAGATGAAAAACTGTTTTTT
D: TRBD1; J: TRBJ2-5; V: TRBV5-1; size: -; CDR3: CASSIGTGKETQYF; DNA: TGCGCCAGCAGCATAGGGACAGGGAAAGAGACCCAGTACTTC
D: TRBD2; J: TRBJ2-1; V: TRBV11-2; size: once; CDR3: CASRLTSGRIGEQFF; DNA: TGTGCCAGCAGACTAACTAGCGGGAGGATTGGAGAGCAGTTCTTC
D: -; J: TRBJ1-1; V: TRBV7-2; size: -; CDR3: CASRPGAEGTEAFF; DNA: TGTGCCAGCAGACCAGGGGCAGAAGGCACTGAAGCTTTCTTT
D: -; J: TRBJ2-7; V: TRBV27; size: -; CDR3: CASSLAGSVSEQYF; DNA: TGTGCCAGCAGTTTGGCGGGGTCGGTCTCCGAGCAGTACTTC
D: TRBD1; J: TRBJ2-7; V: TRBV28; size: -; CDR3: CASSPGTASFYEQYF; DNA: TGTGCCAGCAGTCCGGGGACAGCCTCCTTTTACGAGCAGTACTTC
D: -; J: TRBJ2-4; V: TRBV7-2; size: -; CDR3: CASSSLPVLAKNIQYF; DNA: TGTGCCAGCAGCTCTCTTCCCGTACTAGCCAAAAACATTCAGTACTTC
D: TRBD1; J: TRBJ1-2; V: TRBV5-5; size: -; CDR3: CASSLEGGAVNGYTF; DNA: TGTGCCAGCAGCTTGGAAGGGGGCGCGGTAAATGGCTACACCTTC
D: -; J: TRBJ1-1; V: TRBV19; size: -; CDR3: CASRLGVTEAFF; DNA: TGTGCCAGTAGGTTAGGGGTGACTGAAGCTTTCTTT
D: -; J: TRBJ1-5; V: TRBV28; size: -; CDR3: CASSFAGGSNQPQHF; DNA: TGTGCCAGCAGTTTTGCAGGAGGTAGCAATCAGCCCCAGCATTTT
D: TRBD1; J: TRBJ2-1; V: TRBV7-2; size: -; CDR3: CASSLVTGGVHNEQFF; DNA: TGTGCCAGCAGCTTAGTCACAGGGGGTGTCCACAATGAGCAGTTCTTC
D: TRBD2; J: TRBJ2-1; V: TRBV6-2/TRBV6-3; size: -; CDR3: CASSRPTSGNSQQFF; DNA: TGTGCCAGCAGCCGTCCGACTAGCGGGAACTCACAGCAGTTCTTC
D: TRBD2; J: TRBJ2-1; V: TRBV7-6; size: once; CDR3: CASSGTSLNEQFF; DNA: TGTGCCAGCAGCGGGACTAGCCTCAATGAGCAGTTCTTC
D: -; J: TRBJ2-7; V: TRBV7-3; size: -; CDR3: CASSLQSSGVYEQYF; DNA: TGTGCCAGCAGCCTCCAGTCTTCGGGGGTCTACGAGCAGTACTTC
D: TRBD2; J: TRBJ2-7; V: TRBV30; size: -; CDR3: CAWSVDSGDEQYF; DNA: TGTGCCTGGAGTGTAGACAGCGGGGACGAGCAGTACTTC
D: -; J: TRBJ2-3; V: TRBV5-6; size: -; CDR3: CASSEGVWVDTQYF; DNA: TGTGCCAGCAGTGAAGGGGTTTGGGTGGATACGCAGTATTTT